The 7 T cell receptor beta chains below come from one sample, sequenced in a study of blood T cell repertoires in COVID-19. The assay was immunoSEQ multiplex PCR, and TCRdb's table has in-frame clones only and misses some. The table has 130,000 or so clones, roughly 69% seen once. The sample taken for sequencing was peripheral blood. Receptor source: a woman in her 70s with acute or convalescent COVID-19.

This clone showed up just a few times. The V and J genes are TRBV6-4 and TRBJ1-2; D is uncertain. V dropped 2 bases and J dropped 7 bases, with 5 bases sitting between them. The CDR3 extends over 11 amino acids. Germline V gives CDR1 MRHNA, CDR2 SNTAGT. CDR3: CASSDGFGYTF. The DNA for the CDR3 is TGTGCCAGCAGTGACGGCTTTGGCTACACCTTC.

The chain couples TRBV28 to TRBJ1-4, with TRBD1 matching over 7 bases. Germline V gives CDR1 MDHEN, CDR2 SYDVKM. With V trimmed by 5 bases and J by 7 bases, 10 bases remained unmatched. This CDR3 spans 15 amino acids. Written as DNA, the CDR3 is TGTGCCAGCAGTAAGAGACAGGGCGGGATTGAAAAACTGTTTTTT. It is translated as CASSKRQGGIEKLFF.

CDR3 residues: CASSRQGDSYEQYF. DNA for the CDR3: TGTGCCAGCAGTCGACAGGGGGATTCGTACGAGCAGTACTTC. This rearrangement joins TRBV5-5 to TRBJ2-7; 9 nucleotides agree with TRBD1. CDR3 length: 14 amino acids. In germline, CDR1 is SGHKS, CDR2 YYEKEE (reference sequence). The J segment lost 4 bases and the V segment lost 5 bases, leaving 7 bases of the junction unmatched. The whole variable domain, filled in from reference TRBV5-5 and TRBJ2-7, reads DAGVTQSPTHLIKTRGQQVTLRCSPISGHKSVSWYQQVLGQGPQFIFQYYEKEERGRGNFPDRFSARQFPNYSSELNVNALLLGDSALYLCASSRQGDSYEQYFGPGTRLTVT.

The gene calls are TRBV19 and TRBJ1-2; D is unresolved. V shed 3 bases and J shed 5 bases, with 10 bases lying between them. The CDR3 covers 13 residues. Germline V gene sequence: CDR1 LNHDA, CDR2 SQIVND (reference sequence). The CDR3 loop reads CASSIGEGYGYTF. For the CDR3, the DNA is TGTGCCAGTAGTATCGGGGAAGGGTATGGCTACACCTTC.

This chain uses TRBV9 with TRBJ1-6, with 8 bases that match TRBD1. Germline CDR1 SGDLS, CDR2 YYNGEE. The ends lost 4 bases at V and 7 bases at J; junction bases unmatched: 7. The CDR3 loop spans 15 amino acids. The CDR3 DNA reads TGTGCCAGCAGCCCTCGGACAGGGAGCAATTCACCCCTCCACTTT. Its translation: CASSPRTGSNSPLHF.

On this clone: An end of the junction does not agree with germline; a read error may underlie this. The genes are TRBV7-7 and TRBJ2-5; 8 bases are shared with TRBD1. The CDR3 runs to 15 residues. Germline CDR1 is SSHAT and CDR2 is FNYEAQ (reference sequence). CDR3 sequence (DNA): TGTGCTAGCAGCTTATCTACAGGGGGCCAAGAGACCCAGTACTTC. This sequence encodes CASSLSTGGQETQYF.

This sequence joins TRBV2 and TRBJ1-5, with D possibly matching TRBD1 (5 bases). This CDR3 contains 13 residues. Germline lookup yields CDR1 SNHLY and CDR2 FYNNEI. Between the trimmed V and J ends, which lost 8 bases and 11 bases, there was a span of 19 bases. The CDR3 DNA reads TGTGCCAGCCAACAGCAGGCTCGGGGGGCCCAGCATTTT. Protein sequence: CASQQQARGAQHF.